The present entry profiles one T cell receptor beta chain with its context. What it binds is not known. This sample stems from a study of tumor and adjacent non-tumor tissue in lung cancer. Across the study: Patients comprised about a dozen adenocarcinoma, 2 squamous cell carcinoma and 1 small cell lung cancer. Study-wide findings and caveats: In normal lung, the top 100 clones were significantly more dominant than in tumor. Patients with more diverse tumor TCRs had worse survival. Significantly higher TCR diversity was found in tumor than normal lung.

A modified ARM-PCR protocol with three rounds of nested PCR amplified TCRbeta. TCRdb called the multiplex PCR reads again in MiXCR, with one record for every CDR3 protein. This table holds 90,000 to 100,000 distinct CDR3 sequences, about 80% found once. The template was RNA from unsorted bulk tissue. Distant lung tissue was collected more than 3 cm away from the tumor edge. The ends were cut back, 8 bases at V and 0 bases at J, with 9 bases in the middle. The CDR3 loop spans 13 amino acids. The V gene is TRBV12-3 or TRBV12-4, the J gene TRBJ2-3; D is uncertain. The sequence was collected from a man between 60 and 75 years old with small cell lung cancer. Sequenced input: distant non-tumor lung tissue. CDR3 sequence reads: CASGLWSTDTQYF. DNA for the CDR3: TGTGCCAGCGGCTTATGGAGCACAGATACGCAGTATTTT.